The next 21 T cell receptor beta chains were all read from a single sample in a study of cytomegalovirus exposure and HLA in healthy donors. Amplification used 60 Vbeta primers and 13 Jbeta primers. TCRdb keeps only in-frame clones here, not all; method: immunoSEQ multiplex PCR. The sample shows about 97,000 clones, around 79% of them seen only once. The specimen was PBMCs. These receptors were obtained from a woman in her 40s in good health and CMV-seronegative.

There are a few counts of this clone. This sequence joins TRBV7-9 and TRBJ2-1; D is unclear. V lost 8 bases, J lost 0 bases, and 14 bases lay in between. The CDR3 extends over 15 amino acids. Germline V lookup: CDR1 SEHNR, CDR2 FQNEAQ (reference sequence). The CDR3 nucleotides read TGTGCCAGCCCGCCACAGCTATCCTCCTACAATGAGCAGTTCTTC. Translation gives CASPPQLSSYNEQFF.

This clone appeared once. This rearrangement joins TRBV4-1 to TRBJ1-2; no clear D gene. V gave up 0 bases and J gave up 8 bases, with 10 bases separating them. Germline values: CDR1 MGHRA, CDR2 YSYEKL. This CDR3 has 13 residues. CDR3 nucleotides: TGCGCCAGCAGCCAAGATGCGGCTGGCGGCTACACCTTC. This codes for CASSQDAAGGYTF.

A word on this clone: A read error may produce the germline difference seen at one junction end. The chain links TRBV18 to TRBJ2-3, with 8 bases that match TRBD2. The CDR3 has 16 residues. The germline V gene has CDR1 KGHSH and CDR2 LQKENI. This chain's CDR3 is CASSPVRGGETDMQYF. As DNA, the CDR3 is TGTGCCAGCTCACCGGTACGGGGGGGCGAAACAGATATGCAGTATTTT.

The gene calls are TRBV28 and TRBJ1-2, with unresolved D. V was cut by 5 bases and J by 5 bases, with 18 bases left in between. This CDR3 contains 15 residues. Germline V gives CDR1 MDHEN, CDR2 SYDVKM. CDR3 DNA: TGTGCCAGCAGTCCGTTGGGAGAAGGCTGGTATGGCTACACCTTC. It codes for CASSPLGEGWYGYTF.

The CDR3 here is CASSQGRGQWNEQFF. Here the CDR3 DNA reads TGCGCCAGCAGCCAAGGAAGAGGGCAGTGGAATGAGCAGTTCTTC. The J gene is TRBJ2-1, the V gene TRBV4-3; possible D gene TRBD2, 5 bases. The germline CDR1 and CDR2 sequences are LGHNA and YSLEER. Trimming removed 1 base at V and 7 bases at J, with 14 bases between. This CDR3 contains 15 residues.

The V call is TRBV19, the J call TRBJ2-5; possibly TRBD2 for D (6 bases). CDR1 LNHDA and CDR2 SQIVND come from the germline V gene (reference sequence). The germline V and J ends were trimmed by 3 bases and 2 bases, with 13 bases remaining between them. The CDR3 covers 15 residues. The CDR3 coding sequence is TGTGCCAGTAGTATTGATGGAGGAGGGCAAGAGACCCAGTACTTC. This sequence encodes CASSIDGGGQETQYF.

V usage is TRBV30 and J usage is TRBJ2-7; 14 nucleotides line up with TRBD2. This CDR3 region has 18 residues. Germline V gene data show CDR1 as GTSNPN and CDR2 as SVGIG (reference sequence). J lost 0 bases, V lost 0 bases, and 7 bases had no gene match. This chain's CDR3 is CAWSVQGLAGVNSYEQYF. In DNA, the CDR3 is TGTGCCTGGAGTGTCCAGGGACTAGCGGGGGTAAACTCCTACGAGCAGTACTTC.

This chain connects TRBV2 to TRBJ2-2; 10 bases map to TRBD2. The CDR3 is 18 amino acids. Trimming took 3 bases from V and 3 from J; bases not matched to a gene: 10. Germline-derived CDR1 and CDR2 are SNHLY and FYNNEI. The CDR3 protein is CASSDGGTSGTYTGELFF. CDR3 DNA: TGTGCCAGCAGTGATGGGGGAACTAGCGGGACATACACCGGGGAGCTGTTTTTT.

This clone was counted between two and nine times. The chain joins TRBV14 to TRBJ1-1, with unresolved D. Trimming pared 1 base from V and 1 base from J, leaving 10 bases between. Germline CDR1 is SGHDN and CDR2 is FVKESK. The CDR3 is 15 amino acids. The CDR3 region is CASSQVDRGNTEAFF. CDR3 nucleotides: TGTGCCAGCAGCCAAGTCGATCGGGGGAACACTGAAGCTTTCTTT.

This clone was found a few times. This rearrangement joins TRBV6-4 to TRBJ2-3, with D maybe TRBD2 (6 bases). Trimming cost V 5 bases and J 2 bases, with 14 bases left between them. The CDR3 is made up of 15 amino acids. Germline CDR1 and CDR2: MRHNA and SNTAGT. DNA for the CDR3: TGTGCCAGCAGTCCGGGACTCCCCGCCACAGATACGCAGTATTTT. Protein sequence: CASSPGLPATDTQYF.

This rearrangement joins TRBV6-5 to TRBJ1-1, with D maybe TRBD1 (5 bases). Trimming removed 1 base from V and 7 bases from J, with 13 bases in between. The germline gives CDR1 MNHEY, CDR2 SVGAGI. The CDR3 runs 14 residues. In DNA form, the CDR3 reads TGTGCCAGCAGTTACTTGGGGCGAACATTTGAAGCTTTCTTT. Translated, it gives CASSYLGRTFEAFF.

The genes are TRBV2 and TRBJ2-3; 7 nucleotides align to TRBD2. The length of the CDR3 is 14 residues. Germline V gives CDR1 SNHLY, CDR2 FYNNEI. The V gene end was trimmed by 8 bases and the J gene end by 2 bases; junction bases not matched to a gene: 7. Here the CDR3 reads CASGWLADTDTQYF. The CDR3 DNA is TGTGCCAGCGGGTGGCTAGCGGACACAGATACGCAGTATTTT. The complete variable domain, with remaining parts taken from reference TRBV2 and TRBJ2-3, reads EPEVTQTPSHQVTQMGQEVILRCVPISNHLYFYWYRQILGQKVEFLVSFYNNEISEKSEIFDDQFSVERPDGSNFTLKIRSTKLEDSAMYFCASGWLADTDTQYFGPGTRLTVL.

The CDR3 loop reads CASSQLAALTDTQYF. CDR3 bases: TGTGCCAGCAGTCAGCTAGCGGCCCTCACAGATACGCAGTATTTT. The genes are TRBV6-1 and TRBJ2-3; 7 bases map to TRBD2. Trimming removed 5 bases from V and 2 bases from J; junction bases left unmatched: 7. The germline CDR1 and CDR2 sequences are MNHNS and SASEGT. There are 15 residues in the CDR3.

This sequence joins TRBV7-9 and TRBJ2-1, with no clear D. CDR1 and CDR2 from the germline V gene are SEHNR and FQNEAQ (reference sequence). The CDR3 has 12 amino acids. V was cut by 4 bases and J by 4 bases, with 5 bases left in between. The CDR3 sequence is CASSYFYNEQFF. The CDR3 nucleotides read TGTGCCAGCAGCTACTTTTACAATGAGCAGTTCTTC. The variable domain in full, with the rest retrieved from reference TRBV7-9 and TRBJ2-1, is DTGVSQNPRHKITKRGQNVTFRCDPISEHNRLYWYRQTLGQGPEFLTYFQNEAQLEKSRLLSDRFSAERPKGSFSTLEIQRTEQGDSAMYLCASSYFYNEQFFGPGTRLTVL.

A few counts support this clone. The same CDR3 also results from other DNA sequences found in this sample. The chain recombines TRBV7-9 with TRBJ2-7; D might be TRBD1 (5 bases). Germline CDR1 SEHNR, CDR2 FQNEAQ (reference sequence). The CDR3 sequence is 16 residues long. Trimming cost V 1 base and J 0 bases, with 13 bases left between them. CDR3 nucleotides: TGTGCCAGCAGCTTAGTTCAGGGTGGGTACTCCTACGAGCAGTACTTC. This encodes CASSLVQGGYSYEQYF.

A word on this clone: The junction does not match germline at one end; this may be a read error. Here the CDR3 reads CSVFLNQEAQYF. Here the CDR3 DNA reads TGCAGCGTTTTTCTTAACCAAGAGGCCCAGTACTTC. This chain links TRBV29-1 with TRBJ2-5; D remains ambiguous. Germline-derived CDR1 and CDR2 are SQVTM and ANQGSEA. The CDR3 runs 12 residues.

V is TRBV19 and J is TRBJ2-1; a possible D gene is TRBD1 (5 bases). CDR1 is LNHDA, CDR2 SQIVND, per germline (reference sequence). The CDR3 covers 13 residues. Trimming left V 3 bases short and J 6 bases short, with 9 bases between. This chain's CDR3 is CASSMGRRNEQFF. The CDR3 DNA reads TGTGCCAGTAGTATGGGGCGACGCAATGAGCAGTTCTTC.

The rearrangement uses TRBV2 and TRBJ2-1, with D possibly TRBD2 on 5 matching bases. V shed 6 bases and J shed 10 bases, with 10 bases lying between them. Looked up from germline, CDR1 is SNHLY and CDR2 is FYNNEI. The CDR3 is made up of 11 amino acids. DNA for the CDR3: TGTGCCAGCAGAGTAGCGTACGAGCAGTTCTTC. It encodes CASRVAYEQFF.

The CDR3 here is CASSLNPLPTSADTQYF. In nucleotides, the CDR3 is TGTGCCAGCAGCTTAAACCCCCTTCCGACTAGCGCCGATACGCAGTATTTT. The chain joins TRBV7-3 to TRBJ2-3; 8 positions agree with TRBD2. V was pared by 1 base and J by 6 bases, with 12 bases of the junction left unmatched. The CDR3 consists of 17 residues. The V gene's germline CDR1 is SGHTA and CDR2 FQGTGA.

The J gene is TRBJ2-5, the V gene TRBV7-2; 7 positions agree with TRBD1. Germline V CDR1 and CDR2: SGHTA, FQGNSA. CDR3 length equals 13 residues. The J segment lost 7 bases and the V segment lost 4 bases, leaving 6 bases of the junction unmatched. CDR3 region: CASSSDRQGTQYF. CDR3 DNA sequence: TGTGCCAGCAGCTCGGACAGACAGGGGACCCAGTACTTC. Together with reference TRBV7-2 and TRBJ2-5, the CDR3 gives the full variable domain: GAGVSQSPSNKVTEKGKDVELRCDPISGHTALYWYRQSLGQGLEFLIYFQGNSAPDKSGLPSDRFSAERTGGSVSTLTIQRTQQEDSAVYLCASSSDRQGTQYFGPGTRLLVL.

The chain employs TRBV29-1 and TRBJ1-2, with D possibly matching TRBD1 (5 bases). Germline lookup yields CDR1 SQVTM and CDR2 ANQGSEA. V was clipped by 1 base and J by 3 bases, with 15 bases between them. The CDR3 runs to 15 residues. The CDR3 bases are TGCAGCGTTGAAGGAACAGGCGCCGGTCACTATGGCTACACCTTC. Encoded protein: CSVEGTGAGHYGYTF. Complete variable domain (other parts from reference TRBV29-1 and TRBJ1-2): SAVISQKPSRDICQRGTSLTIQCQVDSQVTMMFWYRQQPGQSLTLIATANQGSEATYESGFVIDKFPISRPNLTFSTLTVSNMSPEDSSIYLCSVEGTGAGHYGYTFGSGTRLTVV.